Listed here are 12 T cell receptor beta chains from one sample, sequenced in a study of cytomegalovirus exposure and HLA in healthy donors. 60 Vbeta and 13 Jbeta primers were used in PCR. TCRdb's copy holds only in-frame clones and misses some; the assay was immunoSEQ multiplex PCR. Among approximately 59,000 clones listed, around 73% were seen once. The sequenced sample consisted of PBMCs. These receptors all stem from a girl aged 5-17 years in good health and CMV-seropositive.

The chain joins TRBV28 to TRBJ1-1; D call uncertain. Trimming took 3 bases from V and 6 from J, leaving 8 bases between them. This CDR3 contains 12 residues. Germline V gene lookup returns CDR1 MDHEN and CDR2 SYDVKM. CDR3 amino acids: CASSFAGAEAFF. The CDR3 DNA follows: TGTGCCAGCAGTTTCGCCGGGGCTGAAGCTTTCTTT.

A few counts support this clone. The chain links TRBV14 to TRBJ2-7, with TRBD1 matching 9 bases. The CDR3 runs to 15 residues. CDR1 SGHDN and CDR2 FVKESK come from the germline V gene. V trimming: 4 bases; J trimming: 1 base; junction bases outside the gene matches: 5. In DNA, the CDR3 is TGTGCCAGCAGCCTGGGGACAGGGAGTTCCTACGAGCAGTACTTC. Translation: CASSLGTGSSYEQYF.

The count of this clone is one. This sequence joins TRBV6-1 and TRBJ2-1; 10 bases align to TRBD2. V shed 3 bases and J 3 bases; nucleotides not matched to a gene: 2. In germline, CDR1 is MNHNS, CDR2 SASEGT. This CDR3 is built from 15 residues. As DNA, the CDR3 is TGTGCCAGCAGTGAGACTAGCGGGTTCTACAATGAGCAGTTCTTC. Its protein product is CASSETSGFYNEQFF.

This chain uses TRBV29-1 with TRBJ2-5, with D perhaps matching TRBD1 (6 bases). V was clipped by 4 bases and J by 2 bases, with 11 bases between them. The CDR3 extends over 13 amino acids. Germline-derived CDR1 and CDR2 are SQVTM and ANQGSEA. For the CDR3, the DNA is TGCAGCGTTGGACAGGTCCTTCAAGAGACCCAGTACTTC. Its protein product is CSVGQVLQETQYF.

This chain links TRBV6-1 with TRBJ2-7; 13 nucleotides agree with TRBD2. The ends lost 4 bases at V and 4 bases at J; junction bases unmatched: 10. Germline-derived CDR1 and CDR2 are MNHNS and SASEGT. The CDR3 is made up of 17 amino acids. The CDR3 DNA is TGTGCCAGCAGTGGAAGGACTAGCGGGAGAGGTGGTTACGAGCAGTACTTC. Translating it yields CASSGRTSGRGGYEQYF.

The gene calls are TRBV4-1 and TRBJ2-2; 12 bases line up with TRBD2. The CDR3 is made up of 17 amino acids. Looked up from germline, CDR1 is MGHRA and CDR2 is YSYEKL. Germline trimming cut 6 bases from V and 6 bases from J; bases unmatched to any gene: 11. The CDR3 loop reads CASRLSSSGGAAGELFF. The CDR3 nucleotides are TGCGCCAGCAGACTCTCTTCTAGCGGGGGGGCCGCCGGGGAGCTGTTTTTT.

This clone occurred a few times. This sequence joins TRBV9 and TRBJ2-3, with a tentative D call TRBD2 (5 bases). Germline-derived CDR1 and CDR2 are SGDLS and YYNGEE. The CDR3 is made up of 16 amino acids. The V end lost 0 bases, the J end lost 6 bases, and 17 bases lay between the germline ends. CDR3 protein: CASSVASRAVHDTQYF. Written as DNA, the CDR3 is TGTGCCAGCAGCGTAGCGTCTCGAGCGGTTCATGATACGCAGTATTTT.

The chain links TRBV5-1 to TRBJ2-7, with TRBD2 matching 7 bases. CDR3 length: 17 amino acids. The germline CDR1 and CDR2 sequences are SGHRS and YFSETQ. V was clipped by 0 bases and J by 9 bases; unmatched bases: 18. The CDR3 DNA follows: TGCGCCAGCAGCTTGGCCGGAGGGCGGAGGGAGGGCCCCGGGCAGTACTTC. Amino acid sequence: CASSLAGGRREGPGQYF. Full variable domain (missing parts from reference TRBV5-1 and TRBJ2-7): KAGVTQTPRYLIKTRGQQVTLSCSPISGHRSVSWYQQTPGQGLQFLFEYFSETQRNKGNFPGRFSGRQFSNSRSEMNVSTLELGDSALYLCASSLAGGRREGPGQYFGPGTRLTVT.

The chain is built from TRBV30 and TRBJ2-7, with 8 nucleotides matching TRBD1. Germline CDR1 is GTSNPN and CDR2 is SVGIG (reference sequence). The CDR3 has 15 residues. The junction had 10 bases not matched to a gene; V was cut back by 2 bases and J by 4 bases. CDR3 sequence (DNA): TGTGCCTGGAGTTCAGGGGGCGTTTACGTATACGAGCAGTACTTC. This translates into CAWSSGGVYVYEQYF. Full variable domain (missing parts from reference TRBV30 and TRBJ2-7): SQTIHQWPATLVQPVGSPLSLECTVEGTSNPNLYWYRQAAGRGLQLLFYSVGIGQISSEVPQNLSASRPQDRQFILSSKKLLLSDSGFYLCAWSSGGVYVYEQYFGPGTRLTVT.

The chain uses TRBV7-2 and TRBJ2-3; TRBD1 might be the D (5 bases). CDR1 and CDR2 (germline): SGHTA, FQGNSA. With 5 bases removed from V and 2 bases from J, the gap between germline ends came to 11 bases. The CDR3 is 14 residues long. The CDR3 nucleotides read TGTGCCAGCAGCCCCAGGGCCATCACAGATACGCAGTATTTT. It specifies CASSPRAITDTQYF.

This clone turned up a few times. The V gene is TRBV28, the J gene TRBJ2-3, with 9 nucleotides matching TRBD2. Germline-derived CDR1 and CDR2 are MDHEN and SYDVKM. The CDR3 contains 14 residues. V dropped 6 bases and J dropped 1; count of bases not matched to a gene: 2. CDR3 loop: CASSSGGRTDTQYF. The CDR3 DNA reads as TGTGCCAGCAGCAGCGGGGGGCGCACAGATACGCAGTATTTT.

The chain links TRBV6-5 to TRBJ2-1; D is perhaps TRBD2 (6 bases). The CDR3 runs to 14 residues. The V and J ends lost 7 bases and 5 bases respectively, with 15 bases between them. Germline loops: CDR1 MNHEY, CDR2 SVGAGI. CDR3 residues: CASKEGSIHNEQFF. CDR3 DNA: TGTGCCAGCAAGGAGGGGTCTATCCACAATGAGCAGTTCTTC.